Listed below are T cell receptor beta chains from one sample, sequenced in a study of blood T cells in healthy people across ages. TCRdb passed the 5' RACE reads through MiXCR, listing each CDR3 protein once. The sample has about 630,000 distinct CDR3 sequences, roughly 20% seen once. Sequencing was done on a sample of blood. The receptors come from a man between 65 and 85 years old in good health. The CDR3 runs from the conserved cysteine through the conserved F or W. Fields, in order: J gene, V gene, D gene, clone size, CDR3 DNA, CDR3 protein. D genes are given only for firm matches. Only part of the rows carry a size: once, few, many, or a class if the clone is expanded.

J gene: TRBJ1-2
V gene: TRBV6-1
D gene: NA
clone size: NA
CDR3 DNA: TGTGCCAGCAGTGAAGCGCGGGACTACTCCTATGGCTACACCTTC
CDR3 protein: CASSEARDYSYGYTF

J gene: TRBJ1-2
V gene: TRBV20-1
D gene: NA
clone size: NA
CDR3 DNA: TGCAGTGCTCAAGAAGGGATTCATGGCTACACCTTC
CDR3 protein: CSAQEGIHGYTF

J gene: TRBJ2-4
V gene: TRBV3-1
D gene: NA
clone size: NA
CDR3 DNA: TGTGCCAGCAGCCAGCCAGGGACAAAAAACATTCAGTACTTC
CDR3 protein: CASSQPGTKNIQYF

J gene: TRBJ1-1
V gene: TRBV3-1
D gene: TRBD1
clone size: few
CDR3 DNA: TGTGCCAGCAGCCAAGCGTCCGGGACAGCCCCTGAAGCTTTCTTT
CDR3 protein: CASSQASGTAPEAFF

J gene: TRBJ1-5
V gene: TRBV3-1
D gene: TRBD1
clone size: few
CDR3 DNA: TGTGCCAGCAGCAAGACGACAGGGGGCCATCAGCCCCAGCATTTT
CDR3 protein: CASSKTTGGHQPQHF

J gene: TRBJ2-1
V gene: TRBV15
D gene: TRBD2
clone size: many
CDR3 DNA: TGTGCCACCAGCAGAGATTGGACTAGCGGGGGGATTGAGCAGTTCTTC
CDR3 protein: CATSRDWTSGGIEQFF

J gene: TRBJ2-1
V gene: TRBV6-1
D gene: TRBD2
clone size: NA
CDR3 DNA: TGTGCCAGCAGTGTCGGTAGCGGGAGGAATGAGCAGTTCTTC
CDR3 protein: CASSVGSGRNEQFF

J gene: TRBJ2-6
V gene: TRBV6-2/TRBV6-3
D gene: NA
clone size: NA
CDR3 DNA: TGTGCCAGCAGTTACTTTGGCGGTAGCTCTGGGGCCAACGTCCTGACTTTC
CDR3 protein: CASSYFGGSSGANVLTF

J gene: TRBJ2-7
V gene: TRBV7-3
D gene: NA
clone size: NA
CDR3 DNA: TGTGCCAGCAGCTTTTCCCCGGACTCCTACGAGCAGTACTTC
CDR3 protein: CASSFSPDSYEQYF

J gene: TRBJ2-1
V gene: TRBV5-1
D gene: TRBD2
clone size: NA
CDR3 DNA: TGCGCCAGCAGCTTCGGCGTAGCGGGAGGCGGGTACAATGAGCAGTTCTTC
CDR3 protein: CASSFGVAGGGYNEQFF

J gene: TRBJ2-6
V gene: TRBV7-9
D gene: NA
clone size: NA
CDR3 DNA: TGTGCCAGCAGCTTAGTAGGCGGGCCACCATTCTCTGGGGCCAACGTCCTGACTTTC
CDR3 protein: CASSLVGGPPFSGANVLTF

J gene: TRBJ2-5
V gene: TRBV6-1
D gene: TRBD2
clone size: few
CDR3 DNA: TGTGCCAGCAGTGGTGGCGAGCGGGGGAAAGAGACCCAGTACTTC
CDR3 protein: CASSGGERGKETQYF

J gene: TRBJ2-1
V gene: TRBV27
D gene: TRBD1
clone size: NA
CDR3 DNA: TGTGCCAGCAGTGACAGGGGGTCCTACAATGAGCAGTTCTTC
CDR3 protein: CASSDRGSYNEQFF

J gene: TRBJ2-2
V gene: TRBV5-1
D gene: TRBD2
clone size: NA
CDR3 DNA: TGCGCCAGCAGCTATAGCGGGAGGGACACCGGGGAGCTGTTTTTT
CDR3 protein: CASSYSGRDTGELFF

J gene: TRBJ2-2
V gene: TRBV20-1
D gene: NA
clone size: NA
CDR3 DNA: TGCAGCCTCCGAGCCGGGGCGAACACCGGGGAGCTGTTTTTT
CDR3 protein: CSLRAGANTGELFF

J gene: TRBJ2-3
V gene: TRBV5-1
D gene: TRBD2
clone size: few
CDR3 DNA: TGCGCCAGCAGCCCTACGGATGCGGGAGGCACAGATACGCAGTATTTT
CDR3 protein: CASSPTDAGGTDTQYF

J gene: TRBJ2-7
V gene: TRBV11-2
D gene: NA
clone size: NA
CDR3 DNA: TGTGCCAGCAGCTTATCAGGTATACCTACCTACGAGCAGTACTTC
CDR3 protein: CASSLSGIPTYEQYF

J gene: TRBJ1-5
V gene: TRBV5-5
D gene: NA
clone size: NA
CDR3 DNA: TGTGCCAGCAGACAAGTGGCGGATAGCAATCAGCCCCAGCATTTT
CDR3 protein: CASRQVADSNQPQHF

J gene: TRBJ2-7
V gene: TRBV6-2/TRBV6-3
D gene: NA
clone size: NA
CDR3 DNA: TGTGCCAGCAGTTATGAGCCCCTGGGCGAGCAGTACTTC
CDR3 protein: CASSYEPLGEQYF

J gene: TRBJ2-5
V gene: TRBV19
D gene: TRBD2
clone size: NA
CDR3 DNA: TGTGCCAGTAGTATACTAGCGGGACCCACAGAGACCCAGTACTTC
CDR3 protein: CASSILAGPTETQYF

J gene: TRBJ2-3
V gene: TRBV21-1
D gene: NA
clone size: NA
CDR3 DNA: TGTGCCAGCAGCAGTGTGGAGGGGGGCACAGATACGCAGTATTTT
CDR3 protein: CASSSVEGGTDTQYF

J gene: TRBJ2-3
V gene: TRBV4-1
D gene: TRBD2
clone size: few
CDR3 DNA: TGCGCCAGCACAAGCGGGAGAGGCACAGATACGCAGTATTTT
CDR3 protein: CASTSGRGTDTQYF

J gene: TRBJ2-5
V gene: TRBV12-3/TRBV12-4
D gene: TRBD2
clone size: NA
CDR3 DNA: TGTGCCAGCAGTTTACGACTAGCGGCCCAAGAGACCCAGTACTTC
CDR3 protein: CASSLRLAAQETQYF

J gene: TRBJ2-1
V gene: TRBV20-1
D gene: NA
clone size: NA
CDR3 DNA: TGCAGTGCCCCAAATTACAATGAGCAGTTCTTC
CDR3 protein: CSAPNYNEQFF

J gene: TRBJ2-7
V gene: TRBV6-5
D gene: NA
clone size: NA
CDR3 DNA: TGTGCCAGCAGCAAGACAGAGAGCATCTACGAGCAGTACTTC
CDR3 protein: CASSKTESIYEQYF

J gene: TRBJ2-3
V gene: TRBV9
D gene: TRBD2
clone size: few
CDR3 DNA: TGTGCCAGCAGCGTAGCGGGAGGAACTAGCGGGGGAGATACGCAGTATTTT
CDR3 protein: CASSVAGGTSGGDTQYF